Following are 17 T cell receptor beta chains from one sample sequenced in a study of T-cell memory formation after mild COVID-19. TCRdb recomputed calls from the 5' RACE reads with MiXCR, one row per CDR3 protein. The sample yields 380,000 or so distinct CDR3 sequences, over 13% seen once. Sample: PBMCs or a T cell subset sorted from them (not recorded which). The source of these receptors is a man aged 18 to 29 who had mild COVID-19 (a few samples of this study predate the infection). Cell type and time point are not known.

The chain links TRBV3-1 to TRBJ1-1; D gene uncertain. The V and J ends lost 3 bases and 4 bases respectively, with 9 bases between them. This CDR3 has 13 residues. The V gene's germline CDR1 is LGHDT and CDR2 YNNKEL (reference sequence). The CDR3 nucleotides read TGTGCCAGCAGCCATGGGTGGGGCACTGAAGCTTTCTTT. Translating gives CASSHGWGTEAFF.

This clonotype was counted a few times. This rearrangement joins TRBV29-1 to TRBJ1-4, with TRBD1 as a possible D gene (6 bases). The V end lost 4 bases, the J end lost 10 bases, and 10 bases lay between the germline ends. Germline CDR1 SQVTM, CDR2 ANQGSEA. The CDR3 runs 11 residues. The CDR3 DNA reads as TGCAGCGTTGGGGGGCCTGGAAAACTGTTTTTT. Residues: CSVGGPGKLFF.

This rearrangement joins TRBV11-2 to TRBJ2-3, with TRBD2 matching over 7 bases. Germline CDR1 and CDR2: SGHAT and FQNNGV. V was clipped by 1 base and J by 1 base; unmatched bases: 5. This CDR3 spans 16 amino acids. CDR3 residues: CASSLGLAAGTDTQYF. The DNA of the CDR3 is TGTGCCAGCAGCTTAGGGCTAGCGGCGGGCACAGATACGCAGTATTTT.

The chain uses TRBV28 and TRBJ1-2, with D uncertain. Per the germline V gene, CDR1 is MDHEN and CDR2 is SYDVKM. The CDR3 totals 11 residues. Trimming cost V 6 bases and J 11 bases, with 13 bases left between them. CDR3 sequence: CASRAITEYTF. In DNA form, the CDR3 reads TGTGCCAGCAGGGCAATAACGGAGTACACCTTC.

The V gene is TRBV6-5, the J gene TRBJ1-3, with 7 positions matching TRBD1. This CDR3 comprises 15 residues. V lost 6 bases, J lost 1 base, and 6 bases stayed unmatched. Per germline, CDR1 MNHEY and CDR2 SVGAGI. Here the CDR3 reads CASSHRGSSGNTIYF. The CDR3 nucleotides read TGTGCCAGCAGCCACAGGGGATCATCTGGAAACACCATATATTTT.

This clonotype has just a few counts. The chain combines TRBV7-6 with TRBJ2-6; a weak D match, TRBD1 (6 bases). The germline V and J ends were trimmed by 5 bases and 0 bases, with 20 bases remaining between them. Germline V gives CDR1 SGHVS, CDR2 FNYEAQ. There are 19 residues in the CDR3. The CDR3, as DNA: TGTGCCAGCAGCAAACTTACAGGGACCCTACACTCTGGGGCCAACGTCCTGACTTTC. This translates into CASSKLTGTLHSGANVLTF.

Only a few counts were recorded for this clonotype. The chain links TRBV5-1 to TRBJ1-1, with D maybe TRBD1 (6 bases). Germline assignment: CDR1 SGHRS and CDR2 YFSETQ. Trimming took 4 bases from V and 4 from J, leaving 20 bases between them. This CDR3 has 16 residues. This CDR3 reads CASSPGQGILGTEAFF. Written as DNA, the CDR3 is TGCGCCAGCAGCCCCGGGCAGGGGATCTTGGGCACTGAAGCTTTCTTT. The variable domain in full, with the rest retrieved from reference TRBV5-1 and TRBJ1-1, is KAGVTQTPRYLIKTRGQQVTLSCSPISGHRSVSWYQQTPGQGLQFLFEYFSETQRNKGNFPGRFSGRQFSNSRSEMNVSTLELGDSALYLCASSPGQGILGTEAFFGQGTRLTVV.

There are many counts of this clonotype. V and J are TRBV7-9 and TRBJ2-4, with D possibly being TRBD1 or TRBD2 (6 bases each). Germline V gene sequence: CDR1 SEHNR, CDR2 FQNEAQ (reference sequence). V was trimmed by 1 base and J by 6 bases, leaving 13 bases between them. The CDR3 consists of 15 residues. DNA of the CDR3: TGTGCCAGCAGCTTAGACTCTGGAGGGGGAAACATTCAGTACTTC. Translated: CASSLDSGGGNIQYF.

This clonotype appeared a few times. In DNA, the CDR3 is TGTGCCAGCAGCCAAATGGCGGGGGGAGGGGATACGCAGTATTTT. The encoded protein is CASSQMAGGGDTQYF. The chain uses TRBV4-2 and TRBJ2-3, with 8 bases matching TRBD2. The CDR3 extends over 15 amino acids. V lost 2 bases, J lost 6 bases, and 7 bases stayed unmatched. Germline CDR1 LGHNA, CDR2 YNFKEQ.

The table lists this clonotype with many counts. This sequence joins TRBV20-1 and TRBJ2-7; D not certain. Germline V lookup: CDR1 DFQATT, CDR2 SNEGSKA (reference sequence). CDR3 length: 14 residues. V was clipped by 1 base and J by 0 bases, with 10 bases between them. CDR3 region: CSARGQVSSYEQYF. In nucleotides, the CDR3 is TGCAGTGCTAGAGGGCAGGTGAGCTCCTACGAGCAGTACTTC.

This clonotype was seen more than once but under ten times. The chain joins TRBV21-1 to TRBJ1-2. TRBV21-1 is given as a pseudogene. The CDR3 length is 15 residues. This CDR3 reads CASSDGSSRLYGYTF. The DNA of the CDR3 is TGTGCCAGCAGCGATGGAAGTAGCCGTCTCTATGGCTACACCTTC.

The table lists this clonotype with a few counts. The chain couples TRBV7-9 to TRBJ2-7; D ambiguous. Germline V gene sequence: CDR1 SEHNR, CDR2 FQNEAQ (reference sequence). V was trimmed by 6 bases and J by 5 bases, leaving 11 bases between them. CDR3 length equals 12 residues. The DNA for the CDR3 is TGTGCCAGCAGTAATTACCAGGACGAGCAGTACGTC. Encoded protein: CASSNYQDEQYV.

This clonotype was detected a few times. The rearrangement uses TRBV5-5 and TRBJ2-2; possible D gene TRBD1, 6 bases. The CDR3 has 16 amino acids. The V end was cut by 3 bases, the J end by 0 bases, with 12 bases between. Germline CDR1 reads SGHKS; CDR2 reads YYEKEE (reference sequence). CDR3 nucleotide sequence: TGTGCCAGCAGCTCCTTAGGGGGTACGAACACCGGGGAGCTGTTTTTT. Protein sequence: CASSSLGGTNTGELFF.

This clonotype was recorded at least ten times. CDR3 protein: CASSLGSEETQYF. The CDR3 nucleotides read TGCGCCAGCAGCTTGGGCTCAGAAGAGACCCAGTACTTC. The chain links TRBV5-1 to TRBJ2-5; unclear D gene. The germline gives CDR1 SGHRS, CDR2 YFSETQ. CDR3 size: 13 residues. V gave up 0 bases and J gave up 3 bases, with 6 bases separating them.

The V gene is TRBV5-5, the J gene TRBJ2-3, with D tentatively TRBD2 (5 bases). Germline V CDR1 and CDR2: SGHKS, YYEKEE (reference sequence). This CDR3 comprises 13 residues. Trimming took off 6 bases at V and 1 base at J, with 9 bases between the two ends. The CDR3 DNA is TGTGCCAGCACCCTTAGCGGCACAGATACGCAGTATTTT. It encodes CASTLSGTDTQYF.

The genes are TRBV4-3 and TRBJ1-1; D is unresolved. V was trimmed by 0 bases and J by 3 bases, leaving 11 bases between them. CDR3 length: 15 residues. Germline CDR1 and CDR2: LGHNA and YSLEER. CDR3 loop: CASSQEETRYTEAFF. The CDR3 DNA follows: TGCGCCAGCAGCCAAGAAGAGACGCGGTACACTGAAGCTTTCTTT.

The chain is built from TRBV27 and TRBJ2-7, with no clear D. Germline CDR1 and CDR2: MNHEY and SMNVEV (reference sequence). V was clipped by 5 bases and J by 5 bases, with 10 bases between them. This CDR3 comprises 12 residues. CDR3 in DNA: TGTGCCAGCAGTGAAGCATCTGACGAGCAGTACGTC. As protein: CASSEASDEQYV.